The 15 T cell receptor beta chains below were found in one sample sequenced in a study of graft-versus-host responses after intestinal transplantation. Measured with immunoSEQ multiplex PCR; TCRdb has only the in-frame clones, and not every one. The sample consists of some 110,000 clones, about nine tenths of them appearing once. These receptors have no identified antigens. Sequences were derived from unstimulated CD4+ T cells sorted from spleen or lymph node cells, sampled before intestinal transplant. Receptors were obtained from a human donor who received an intestinal transplant.

The sample holds one count of this clone. This rearrangement joins TRBV6-1 to TRBJ1-4; 7 nucleotides match TRBD1. Germline V gene sequence: CDR1 MNHNS, CDR2 SASEGT. This CDR3 region has 13 residues. Germline trimming cut 8 bases from V and 4 bases from J; bases unmatched to any gene: 4. CDR3 sequence: CASLGQFNEKLFF. Written as DNA, the CDR3 is TGTGCCAGCCTGGGACAGTTTAATGAAAAACTGTTTTTT.

The genes are TRBV7-9 and TRBJ2-3, with 10 bases matching TRBD2. CDR3 length: 18 residues. With V trimmed by 2 bases and J by 5 bases, 13 bases remained unmatched. Germline values: CDR1 SEHNR, CDR2 FQNEAQ (reference sequence). The CDR3 here is CASSLYSGTSALRDTQYF. The CDR3 nucleotides read TGTGCCAGCAGCTTATATTCCGGGACTAGCGCCTTAAGAGATACGCAGTATTTT.

The chain carries TRBV28 and TRBJ2-3; a weak D match, TRBD2 (6 bases). The CDR3 extends over 14 amino acids. Trimming shortened V by 8 bases and J by 4 bases, and 16 bases separated the two germline ends. Per the germline V gene, CDR1 is MDHEN and CDR2 is SYDVKM. CDR3 nucleotides: TGTGCCAGCGCGGGGACGATTAAGGCAGATACGCAGTATTTT. Its protein product is CASAGTIKADTQYF.

The V and J genes are TRBV19 and TRBJ2-5; possibly TRBD1 for D (6 bases). The CDR3 totals 13 residues. Trimming took 8 bases from V and 5 from J, leaving 15 bases between them. The germline V gene encodes CDR1 LNHDA and CDR2 SQIVND (reference sequence). CDR3: CASRPAGDETQYF. CDR3 DNA sequence: TGTGCCAGTCGACCCGCAGGGGACGAGACCCAGTACTTC. Looking up the rest from reference TRBV19 and TRBJ2-5 gives the full variable domain: DGGITQSPKYLFRKEGQNVTLSCEQNLNHDAMYWYRQDPGQGLRLIYYSQIVNDFQKGDIAEGYSVSREKKESFPLTVTSAQKNPTAFYLCASRPAGDETQYFGPGTRLLVL.

The V and J genes are TRBV28 and TRBJ2-7, with 8 bases lining up with TRBD1. The trim removed 5 bases at V and 6 bases at J, leaving 12 bases unmatched. The germline gives CDR1 MDHEN, CDR2 SYDVKM. The CDR3 is made up of 15 amino acids. CDR3 sequence reads: CASSPPGTGGREQYF. CDR3 bases: TGTGCCAGCAGTCCGCCTGGGACAGGTGGACGCGAGCAGTACTTC.

The J gene is TRBJ2-2, the V gene TRBV19, with D maybe TRBD2 (5 bases). From germline, CDR1 is LNHDA and CDR2 SQIVND (reference sequence). V was pared by 1 base and J by 5 bases, with 11 bases between. There are 15 residues in the CDR3. CDR3 sequence (DNA): TGTGCCAGTAGTATAGGAGGGTCGGTGACCGGGGAGCTGTTTTTT. It is translated as CASSIGGSVTGELFF.

This clone has more than one count but fewer than ten. J is TRBJ1-1 and V is TRBV4-1; 8 bases agree with TRBD1. Germline trimming cut 1 base from V and 4 bases from J; bases unmatched to any gene: 14. There are 18 residues in the CDR3. Per germline, CDR1 MGHRA and CDR2 YSYEKL. The CDR3 loop is CASSQGVRGLPSATEAFF. The CDR3 nucleotides read TGCGCCAGCAGCCAAGGTGTCAGGGGGCTCCCTTCGGCCACTGAAGCTTTCTTT.

The rearrangement uses TRBV5-1 and TRBJ1-5; D is undetermined. V lost 4 bases, J lost 4 bases, and 15 bases lay in between. The CDR3 totals 15 residues. CDR1 is SGHRS, CDR2 YFSETQ, per germline. CDR3 DNA sequence: TGCGCCAGCAGCCTTACATCGGGCGGGAATCAGCCCCAGCATTTT. Protein sequence: CASSLTSGGNQPQHF. Full variable domain (rest looked up from reference TRBV5-1 and TRBJ1-5): KAGVTQTPRYLIKTRGQQVTLSCSPISGHRSVSWYQQTPGQGLQFLFEYFSETQRNKGNFPGRFSGRQFSNSRSEMNVSTLELGDSALYLCASSLTSGGNQPQHFGDGTRLSIL.

The chain joins TRBV5-4 to TRBJ2-5; TRBD1 matches at 7 bases. The CDR3 sequence is 16 residues long. CDR1 SGHNT and CDR2 YYREEE come from the germline V gene (reference sequence). The junction had 15 bases not matched to a gene; V was cut back by 5 bases and J by 5 bases. The DNA of the CDR3 is TGTGCCAGCAGTCCTCAGGGGGATGAGGAATCGGAGACCCAGTACTTC. Translating gives CASSPQGDEESETQYF.

The chain couples TRBV6-1 to TRBJ2-3, with D maybe TRBD1 (5 bases). The CDR3 contains 13 residues. The V and J ends lost 7 bases and 1 base respectively, with 9 bases between them. Germline CDR1 MNHNS, CDR2 SASEGT. CDR3 in amino acids: CASIRDGTDTQYF. Written as DNA, the CDR3 is TGTGCCAGCATCAGGGATGGCACAGATACGCAGTATTTT.

The chain combines TRBV12-2 with TRBJ2-7; whether TRBD2, the table's D call, matches the DNA was not checked. TRBV12-2 is flagged as a pseudogene. The CDR3 runs 19 residues. The CDR3 DNA is TGTGCAAGTCGCTCCGCCACACGGGAATCCTGGACTAGCGGGCCGGAGCAGTACTTC. Translation gives CASRSATRESWTSGPEQYF.

The genes are TRBV29-1 and TRBJ2-5; D possibly corresponds to TRBD1 (6 bases). The CDR3 is made up of 14 amino acids. Trimming left V 7 bases short and J 5 bases short, with 20 bases between. Germline CDR1 reads SQVTM; CDR2 reads ANQGSEA. The CDR3 DNA follows: TGCAGCGGGGGACATGACAGACACGGGGAGACCCAGTACTTC. This gives the protein CSGGHDRHGETQYF.

The gene calls are TRBV15 and TRBJ2-7, with a possible D match to TRBD1 (5 bases). Germline CDR1 reads LNHNV; CDR2 reads YYDKDF (reference sequence). Trimming left V 2 bases short and J 4 bases short, with 12 bases between. CDR3 length: 14 residues. The CDR3 DNA sequence: TGTGCCACCAGCAGACAGGGTAATTCGTACGAGCAGTACTTC. It yields the protein CATSRQGNSYEQYF.

The rearrangement joins TRBV15 to TRBJ2-7; D gene uncertain. With 3 bases removed from V and 1 base from J, the gap between germline ends came to 7 bases. In germline, CDR1 is LNHNV, CDR2 YYDKDF (reference sequence). This CDR3 has 13 residues. The CDR3 DNA reads TGTGCCACCAGCAGCCGACTGTCCTACGAGCAGTACTTC. This sequence encodes CATSSRLSYEQYF.

This clone was seen a handful of times. For the CDR3, the DNA is TGTGCCAGTAGGGCCGGGACTAGCGTAAATGAGCAGTTCTTC. Encoded protein: CASRAGTSVNEQFF. The chain has TRBV19 and TRBJ2-1; 10 bases match TRBD2. The CDR3 consists of 14 residues. V lost 6 bases and J lost 7; bases outside the gene matches: 6. Germline CDR1 LNHDA, CDR2 SQIVND (reference sequence).